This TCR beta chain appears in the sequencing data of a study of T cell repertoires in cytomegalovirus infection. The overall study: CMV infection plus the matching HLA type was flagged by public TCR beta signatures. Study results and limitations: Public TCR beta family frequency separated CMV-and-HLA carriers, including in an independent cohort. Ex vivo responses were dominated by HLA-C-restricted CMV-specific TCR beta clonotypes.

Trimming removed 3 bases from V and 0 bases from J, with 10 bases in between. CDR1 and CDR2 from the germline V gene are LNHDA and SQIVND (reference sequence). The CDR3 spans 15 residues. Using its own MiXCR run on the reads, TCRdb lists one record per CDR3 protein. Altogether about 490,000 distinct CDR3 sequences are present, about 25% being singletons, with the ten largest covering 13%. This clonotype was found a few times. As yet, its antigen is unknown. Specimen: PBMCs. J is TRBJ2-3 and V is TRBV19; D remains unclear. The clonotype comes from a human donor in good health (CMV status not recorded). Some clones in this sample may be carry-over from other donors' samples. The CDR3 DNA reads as TGTGCCAGTAGTATTGACTGGCCTAGCACAGATACGCAGTATTTT. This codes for CASSIDWPSTDTQYF.